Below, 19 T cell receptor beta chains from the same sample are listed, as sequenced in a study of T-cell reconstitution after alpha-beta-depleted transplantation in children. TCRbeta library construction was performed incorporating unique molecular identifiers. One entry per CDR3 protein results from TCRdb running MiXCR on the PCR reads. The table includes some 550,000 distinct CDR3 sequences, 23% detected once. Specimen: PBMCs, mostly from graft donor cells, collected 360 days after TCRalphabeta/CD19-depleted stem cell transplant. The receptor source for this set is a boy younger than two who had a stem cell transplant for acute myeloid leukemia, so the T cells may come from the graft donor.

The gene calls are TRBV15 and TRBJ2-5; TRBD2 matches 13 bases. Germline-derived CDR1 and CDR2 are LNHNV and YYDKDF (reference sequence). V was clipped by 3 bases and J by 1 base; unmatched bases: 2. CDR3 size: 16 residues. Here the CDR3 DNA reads TGTGCCACCAGCAGGACTAGCGGGGGGCCCCAAGAGACCCAGTACTTC. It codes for CATSRTSGGPQETQYF.

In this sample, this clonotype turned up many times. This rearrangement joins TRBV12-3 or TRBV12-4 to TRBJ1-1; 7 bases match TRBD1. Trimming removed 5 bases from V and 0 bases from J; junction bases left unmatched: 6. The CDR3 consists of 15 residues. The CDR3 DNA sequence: TGTGCCAGCAGTCACACCGGACAGGTGAACACTGAAGCTTTCTTT. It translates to CASSHTGQVNTEAFF.

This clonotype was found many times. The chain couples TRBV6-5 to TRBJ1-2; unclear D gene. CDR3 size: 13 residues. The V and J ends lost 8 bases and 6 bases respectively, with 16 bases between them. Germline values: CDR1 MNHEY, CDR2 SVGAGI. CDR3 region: CASREGRFNGYTF. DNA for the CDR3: TGTGCCAGCCGAGAGGGAAGGTTTAATGGCTACACCTTC.

CDR3 in amino acids: CSARTQQGKTQYF. The DNA of the CDR3 is TGCAGTGCTAGAACCCAACAGGGGAAGACCCAGTACTTC. V gene TRBV20-1 combines with J gene TRBJ2-5; 7 positions match TRBD1. Germline values: CDR1 DFQATT, CDR2 SNEGSKA (reference sequence). The V and J ends lost 2 bases and 6 bases, in that order; junction bases with no gene match: 6. The CDR3 covers 13 residues.

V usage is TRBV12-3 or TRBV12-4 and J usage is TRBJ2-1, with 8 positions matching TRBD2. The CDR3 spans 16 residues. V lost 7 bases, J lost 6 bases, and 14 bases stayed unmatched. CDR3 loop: CASINKNSGAPNEQFF. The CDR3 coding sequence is TGTGCCAGCATAAACAAAAATAGCGGGGCACCCAATGAGCAGTTCTTC.

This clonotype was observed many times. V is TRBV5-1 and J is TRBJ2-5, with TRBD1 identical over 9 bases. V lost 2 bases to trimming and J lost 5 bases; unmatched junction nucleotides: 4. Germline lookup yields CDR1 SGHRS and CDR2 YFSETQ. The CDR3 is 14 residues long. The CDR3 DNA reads TGCGCCAGCAGCTTTACAGGGGGCAAGGAGACCCAGTACTTC. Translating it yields CASSFTGGKETQYF. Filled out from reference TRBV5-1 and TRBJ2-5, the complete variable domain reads KAGVTQTPRYLIKTRGQQVTLSCSPISGHRSVSWYQQTPGQGLQFLFEYFSETQRNKGNFPGRFSGRQFSNSRSEMNVSTLELGDSALYLCASSFTGGKETQYFGPGTRLLVL.

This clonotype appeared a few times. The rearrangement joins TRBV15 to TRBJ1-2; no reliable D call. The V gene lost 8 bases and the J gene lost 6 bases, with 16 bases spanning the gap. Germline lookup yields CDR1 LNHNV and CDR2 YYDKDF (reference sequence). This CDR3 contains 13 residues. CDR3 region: CATRPTTWDGYTF. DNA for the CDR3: TGTGCCACCCGTCCGACGACCTGGGATGGCTACACCTTC.

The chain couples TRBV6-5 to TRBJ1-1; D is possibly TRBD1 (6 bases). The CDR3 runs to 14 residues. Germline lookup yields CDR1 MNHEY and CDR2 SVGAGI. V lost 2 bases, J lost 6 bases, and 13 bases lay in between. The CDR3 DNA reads TGTGCCAGCAGTTACGGTACAGGGAGCCCTGAAGCTTTCTTT. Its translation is CASSYGTGSPEAFF.

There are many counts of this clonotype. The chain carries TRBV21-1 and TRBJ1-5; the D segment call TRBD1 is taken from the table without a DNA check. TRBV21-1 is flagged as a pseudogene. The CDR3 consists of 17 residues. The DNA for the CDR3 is TGTGCCAGCAGCAAAGAAGGGGAATTGGCAGGGGTTCAGCCCCAGCATTTT. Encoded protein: CASSKEGELAGVQPQHF.

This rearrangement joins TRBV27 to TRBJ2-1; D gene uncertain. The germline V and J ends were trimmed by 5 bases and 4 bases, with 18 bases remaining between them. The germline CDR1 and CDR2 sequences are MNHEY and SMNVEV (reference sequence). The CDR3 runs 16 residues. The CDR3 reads CASSLVADLLYNEQFF. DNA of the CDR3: TGTGCCAGCAGTCTTGTGGCGGACCTATTGTACAATGAGCAGTTCTTC.

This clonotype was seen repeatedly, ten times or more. CDR3 sequence reads: CASSSGTGVTGELFF. CDR3 DNA sequence: TGTGCCAGCAGCTCCGGGACAGGGGTCACCGGGGAGCTGTTTTTT. The rearrangement joins TRBV12-3 or TRBV12-4 to TRBJ2-2; TRBD1 matches at 10 bases. The CDR3 runs 15 residues. The junction had 5 bases not matched to a gene; V was cut back by 6 bases and J by 4 bases.

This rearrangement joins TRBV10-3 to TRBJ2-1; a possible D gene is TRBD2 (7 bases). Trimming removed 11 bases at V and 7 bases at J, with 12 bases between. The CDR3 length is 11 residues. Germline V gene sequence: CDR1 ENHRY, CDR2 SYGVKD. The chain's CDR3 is CAGGARNEQFF. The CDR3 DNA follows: TGTGCCGGGGGGGCTAGGAATGAGCAGTTCTTC.

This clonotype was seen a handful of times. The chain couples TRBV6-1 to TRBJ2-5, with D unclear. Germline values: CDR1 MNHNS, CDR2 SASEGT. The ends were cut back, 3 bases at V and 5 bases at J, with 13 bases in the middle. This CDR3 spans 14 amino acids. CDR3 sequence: CASSEFSLKETQYF. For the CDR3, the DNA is TGTGCCAGCAGTGAGTTTTCGCTCAAGGAGACCCAGTACTTC.

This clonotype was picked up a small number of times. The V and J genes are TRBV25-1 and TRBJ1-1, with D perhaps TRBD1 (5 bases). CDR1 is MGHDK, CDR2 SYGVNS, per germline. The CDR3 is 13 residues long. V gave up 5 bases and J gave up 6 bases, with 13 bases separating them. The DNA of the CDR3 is TGTGCCAGCAGTTCGCAGGGAAAGCCTGAAGCTTTCTTT. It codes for CASSSQGKPEAFF. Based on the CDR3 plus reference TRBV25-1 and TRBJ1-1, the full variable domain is EADIYQTPRYLVIGTGKKITLECSQTMGHDKMYWYQQDPGMELHLIHYSYGVNSTEKGDLSSESTVSRIRTEHFPLTLESARPSHTSQYLCASSSQGKPEAFFGQGTRLTVV.

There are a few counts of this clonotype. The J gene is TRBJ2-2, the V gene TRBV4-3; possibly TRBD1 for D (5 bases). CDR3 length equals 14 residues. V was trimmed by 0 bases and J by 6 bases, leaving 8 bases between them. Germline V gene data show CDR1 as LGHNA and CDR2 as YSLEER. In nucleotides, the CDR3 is TGCGCCAGCAGCCAAGACAGGGCCGCCGGGGAGCTGTTTTTT. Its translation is CASSQDRAAGELFF.

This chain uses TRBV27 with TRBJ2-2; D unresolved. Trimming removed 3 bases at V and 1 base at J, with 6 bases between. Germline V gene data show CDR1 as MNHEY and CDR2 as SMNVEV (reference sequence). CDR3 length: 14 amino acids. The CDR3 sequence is CASSFRGNTGELFF. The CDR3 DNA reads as TGTGCCAGCAGTTTCAGAGGGAACACCGGGGAGCTGTTTTTT.

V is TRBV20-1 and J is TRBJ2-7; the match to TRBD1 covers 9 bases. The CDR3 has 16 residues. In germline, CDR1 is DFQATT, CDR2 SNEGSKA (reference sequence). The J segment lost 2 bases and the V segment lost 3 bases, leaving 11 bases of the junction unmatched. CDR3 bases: TGCAGTGCTAGGGGTTCACCGGGACAGGGCACCTACGAGCAGTACTTC. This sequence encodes CSARGSPGQGTYEQYF.

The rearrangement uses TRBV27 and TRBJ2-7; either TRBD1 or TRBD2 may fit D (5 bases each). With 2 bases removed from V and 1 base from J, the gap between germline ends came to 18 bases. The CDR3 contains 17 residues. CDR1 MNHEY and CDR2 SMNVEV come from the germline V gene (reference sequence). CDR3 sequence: CASSLDTRSSGSYEQYV. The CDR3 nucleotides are TGTGCCAGCAGTTTAGATACTAGATCATCAGGGTCCTACGAGCAGTACGTC.

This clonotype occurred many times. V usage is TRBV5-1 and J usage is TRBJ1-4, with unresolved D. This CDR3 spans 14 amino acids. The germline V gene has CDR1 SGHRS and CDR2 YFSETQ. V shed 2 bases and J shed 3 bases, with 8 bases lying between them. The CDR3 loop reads CASSFRGANEKLFF. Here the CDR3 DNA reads TGCGCCAGCAGCTTTCGAGGAGCTAATGAAAAACTGTTTTTT.